This T cell receptor beta chain stems from a study of cytomegalovirus exposure and HLA in healthy donors. Whole-study findings and limits: Analysis was performed later, and it showed HLA-associated TCR beta chains to be more clonally expanded than equally common others.

Worth noting for this clone: Its antigen remains unidentified.

Germline CDR1 is SGHNT and CDR2 is YYREEE (reference sequence). V dropped 4 bases and J dropped 3 bases, with 19 bases sitting between them. The CDR3 has 16 residues. PCR involved 60 Vbeta and 13 Jbeta primers. Measured with immunoSEQ multiplex PCR; TCRdb has only the in-frame clones, and not every one. The data show approximately 150,000 clones, under 80% seen once. Sequencing was performed on PBMCs. V and J are TRBV5-4 and TRBJ2-5; D is possibly TRBD2 (6 bases). This sequence originates from a human donor in good health. The CDR3 bases are TGTGCCAGCAGCGGAGGGTCGATCGGCGGAAAAGAGACCCAGTACTTC. Protein sequence: CASSGGSIGGKETQYF.